These 26 T cell receptor beta chains were all obtained from the same sample, sequenced in a study of blood T cell repertoires in COVID-19. TCRdb's table, derived via immunoSEQ multiplex PCR, lists solely in-frame clones and lacks some. The sample has around 150,000 clones; over 80% are singletons. Source material: PBMCs or T cells enriched from blood (not recorded which). These receptors were collected from a woman in her forties who had recovered from COVID-19.

The CDR3 reads CASSYSLAGAGNTIYF. The CDR3 nucleotides are TGTGCCAGCAGTTACTCGCTGGCAGGGGCTGGAAACACCATATATTTT. The V call is TRBV6-5, the J call TRBJ1-3; maybe TRBD1 (6 bases). Germline CDR1 MNHEY, CDR2 SVGAGI. The length of the CDR3 is 16 residues. V shed 0 bases and J shed 2 bases, with 11 bases lying between them.

The rearrangement links TRBV19 to TRBJ2-6; D is possibly TRBD1 (6 bases). The CDR3 loop spans 17 amino acids. V gave up 11 bases and J gave up 0 bases, with 20 bases separating them. CDR1 is LNHDA, CDR2 SQIVND, per germline (reference sequence). The CDR3 region is CASKGGVAHSGANVLTF. CDR3 in DNA: TGTGCCTCAAAAGGGGGAGTAGCCCACTCTGGGGCCAACGTCCTGACTTTC.

The chain joins TRBV2 to TRBJ2-4, with D hard to call. Germline V gene sequence: CDR1 SNHLY, CDR2 FYNNEI. V was clipped by 7 bases and J by 0 bases, with 4 bases between them. The CDR3 covers 12 residues. In DNA, the CDR3 is TGTGCCAGCAACGGAGCCAAAAACATTCAGTACTTC. This sequence encodes CASNGAKNIQYF. The whole variable domain, filled in from reference TRBV2 and TRBJ2-4, reads EPEVTQTPSHQVTQMGQEVILRCVPISNHLYFYWYRQILGQKVEFLVSFYNNEISEKSEIFDDQFSVERPDGSNFTLKIRSTKLEDSAMYFCASNGAKNIQYFGAGTRLSVL.

This clone was recorded only once. The V call is TRBV2, the J call TRBJ2-5; D is perhaps TRBD2 (6 bases). The CDR3 covers 14 residues. Germline loops: CDR1 SNHLY, CDR2 FYNNEI. V was pared by 7 bases and J by 4 bases, with 16 bases between. The CDR3 region is CASTSDGGLETQYF. The CDR3, as DNA: TGTGCCAGCACCAGCGACGGGGGTTTAGAGACCCAGTACTTC. The complete variable domain, with remaining parts taken from reference TRBV2 and TRBJ2-5, reads EPEVTQTPSHQVTQMGQEVILRCVPISNHLYFYWYRQILGQKVEFLVSFYNNEISEKSEIFDDQFSVERPDGSNFTLKIRSTKLEDSAMYFCASTSDGGLETQYFGPGTRLLVL.

This clone was detected once. The J gene is TRBJ2-1, the V gene TRBV6-4; TRBD2 agrees at 10 bases. From germline, CDR1 is MRHNA and CDR2 SNTAGT. CDR3 length: 15 residues. V shed 3 bases and J 7 bases; nucleotides not matched to a gene: 6. The CDR3 DNA is TGTGCCAGCAGTGATAGCGGGAGGCCCGGGAATGAGCAGTTCTTC. Translating it yields CASSDSGRPGNEQFF.

This clone has just one count. The rearrangement links TRBV5-4 to TRBJ2-7; 10 bases are shared with TRBD2. Germline V lookup: CDR1 SGHNT, CDR2 YYREEE (reference sequence). The trim removed 4 bases at V and 3 bases at J, leaving 13 bases unmatched. The length of the CDR3 is 17 residues. CDR3: CASSHKALAGVNYEQYF. Here the CDR3 DNA reads TGTGCCAGCAGCCACAAGGCCCTAGCGGGAGTAAACTACGAGCAGTACTTC. The whole variable domain, filled in from reference TRBV5-4 and TRBJ2-7, reads ETGVTQSPTHLIKTRGQQVTLRCSSQSGHNTVSWYQQALGQGPQFIFQYYREEENGRGNFPPRFSGLQFPNYSSELNVNALELDDSALYLCASSHKALAGVNYEQYFGPGTRLTVT.

V gene TRBV5-1 combines with J gene TRBJ2-5; D gene ambiguous. Per germline, CDR1 SGHRS and CDR2 YFSETQ. The CDR3 consists of 14 residues. V was cut by 0 bases and J by 5 bases, with 11 bases left in between. CDR3 sequence reads: CASSLGPNSETQYF. DNA of the CDR3: TGCGCCAGCAGCTTGGGCCCGAACTCGGAGACCCAGTACTTC. Variable domain in full (rest from reference TRBV5-1 and TRBJ2-5): KAGVTQTPRYLIKTRGQQVTLSCSPISGHRSVSWYQQTPGQGLQFLFEYFSETQRNKGNFPGRFSGRQFSNSRSEMNVSTLELGDSALYLCASSLGPNSETQYFGPGTRLLVL.

This clone was picked up a small number of times. This chain joins TRBV27 and TRBJ2-7; TRBD2 is a possible D gene (6 bases). Germline lookup yields CDR1 MNHEY and CDR2 SMNVEV (reference sequence). This CDR3 comprises 13 residues. V dropped 2 bases and J dropped 3 bases, with 8 bases sitting between them. The CDR3 nucleotides are TGTGCCAGCAGTTTAGCGGGAAGCTACGAGCAGTACTTC. It codes for CASSLAGSYEQYF.

The chain has TRBV5-5 and TRBJ1-1, with D perhaps matching TRBD1 (5 bases). The V gene's germline CDR1 is SGHKS and CDR2 YYEKEE (reference sequence). V was shortened by 4 bases and J by 5 bases, with 18 bases between the two germline ends. CDR3 length: 15 residues. The CDR3 sequence is CASSDPGPGVTEAFF. In nucleotides, the CDR3 is TGTGCCAGCAGCGATCCGGGACCGGGAGTGACTGAAGCTTTCTTT.

This clone was detected only once. The chain links TRBV10-3 to TRBJ1-4; D possibly corresponds to TRBD1 (5 bases). With 8 bases removed from V and 0 bases from J, the gap between germline ends came to 7 bases. The germline CDR1 and CDR2 sequences are ENHRY and SYGVKD. There are 13 residues in the CDR3. As DNA, the CDR3 is TGTGCCATCTCAGGGACAACTAATGAAAAACTGTTTTTT. Its protein is CAISGTTNEKLFF.

V and J are TRBV7-8 and TRBJ2-3; 10 nucleotides agree with TRBD2. This CDR3 comprises 19 residues. Germline V gene sequence: CDR1 SGHVS, CDR2 FQNEAQ. V lost 3 bases and J lost 5; bases outside the gene matches: 17. The CDR3 sequence: CASSLIRLATSGTKDTQYF. CDR3 in DNA: TGTGCCAGCAGCTTGATTCGTTTGGCAACTAGCGGGACGAAAGATACGCAGTATTTT.

This clone was counted once. CDR3 in amino acids: CASSEALGNEQFF. The CDR3 DNA sequence: TGTGCCAGCAGTGAAGCGCTAGGCAATGAGCAGTTCTTC. The chain combines TRBV6-1 with TRBJ2-1; D is undetermined. This CDR3 comprises 13 residues. The V and J ends lost 0 bases and 6 bases respectively, with 6 bases between them. The germline V gene has CDR1 MNHNS and CDR2 SASEGT.

The rearrangement joins TRBV28 to TRBJ1-5, with D maybe TRBD1 (5 bases). The CDR3 covers 15 residues. Trimming removed 2 bases from V and 5 bases from J, with 13 bases in between. From germline, CDR1 is MDHEN and CDR2 SYDVKM. The CDR3 loop is CASSLGEGSDQPQHF. As DNA, the CDR3 is TGTGCCAGCAGTTTAGGGGAGGGGAGTGATCAGCCCCAGCATTTT.

The chain couples TRBV7-8 to TRBJ2-7; D is ambiguous. CDR3 length equals 15 residues. From germline, CDR1 is SGHVS and CDR2 FQNEAQ. The V end was cut by 5 bases, the J end by 0 bases, with 14 bases between. The CDR3 bases are TGTGCCAGCAGCGGGTACAGAAATAGCTCCTACGAGCAGTACTTC. This codes for CASSGYRNSSYEQYF. The full variable domain, rest sourced from reference TRBV7-8 and TRBJ2-7, is GAGVSQSPRYKVAKRGQDVALRCDPISGHVSLFWYQQALGQGPEFLTYFQNEAQLDKSGLPSDRFFAERPEGSVSTLKIQRTQQEDSAVYLCASSGYRNSSYEQYFGPGTRLTVT.

The chain has TRBV9 and TRBJ2-1; possible D gene TRBD2, 6 bases. V gave up 0 bases and J gave up 7 bases, with 20 bases separating them. CDR3 size: 17 residues. Germline assignment: CDR1 SGDLS and CDR2 YYNGEE. The CDR3 DNA reads as TGTGCCAGCAGCGTAGGGGGGGAGGCAGGCCGCTTTAATGAGCAGTTCTTC. Translating gives CASSVGGEAGRFNEQFF.

In its sample, this clone was seen a few times. The genes are TRBV4-2 and TRBJ2-5; TRBD1 matches 8 bases. Germline lookup yields CDR1 LGHNA and CDR2 YNFKEQ. The CDR3 is 15 amino acids. Trimming removed 2 bases from V and 2 bases from J; junction bases left unmatched: 4. This CDR3 reads CASSQTGGPQETQYF. CDR3 sequence (DNA): TGTGCCAGCAGCCAAACAGGGGGGCCACAAGAGACCCAGTACTTC.

The chain links TRBV9 to TRBJ1-1; D is uncertain. The CDR3 extends over 14 amino acids. Germline CDR1 and CDR2: SGDLS and YYNGEE. The ends were cut back, 4 bases at V and 4 bases at J, with 14 bases in the middle. The CDR3 DNA is TGTGCCAGCAGCCCCGTCGCGTCGGGCACTGAAGCTTTCTTT. Translating gives CASSPVASGTEAFF. The whole variable domain, filled in from reference TRBV9 and TRBJ1-1, reads DSGVTQTPKHLITATGQRVTLRCSPRSGDLSVYWYQQSLDQGLQFLIQYYNGEERAKGNILERFSAQQFPDLHSELNLSSLELGDSALYFCASSPVASGTEAFFGQGTRLTVV.

The genes are TRBV4-1 and TRBJ2-1; 8 positions match TRBD2. CDR1 MGHRA and CDR2 YSYEKL come from the germline V gene. V shed 1 base and J 8 bases; nucleotides not matched to a gene: 7. The CDR3 runs to 15 residues. The CDR3 loop is CASSQGVAGMYEQFF. CDR3 coding DNA: TGCGCCAGCAGCCAAGGGGTAGCGGGGATGTATGAGCAGTTCTTC.

This clone was recorded only once. The chain uses TRBV27 and TRBJ2-1, with D possibly being TRBD1 (7 bases). The CDR3 is 15 residues long. Per germline, CDR1 MNHEY and CDR2 SMNVEV (reference sequence). Trimming removed 0 bases from V and 3 bases from J, with 9 bases in between. The chain's CDR3 is CASSLSRGVYNEQFF. CDR3 coding DNA: TGTGCCAGCAGTTTATCCAGGGGGGTCTACAATGAGCAGTTCTTC.

The chain employs TRBV10-2 and TRBJ2-1, with D perhaps TRBD1 (5 bases). The CDR3 runs to 14 residues. The V gene's germline CDR1 is WSHSY and CDR2 SAAADI. Trimming pared 5 bases from V and 9 bases from J, leaving 17 bases between. CDR3 residues: CASSPQGLYGEQFF. The CDR3, as DNA: TGCGCCAGCAGTCCTCAGGGTCTTTACGGTGAGCAGTTCTTC.

The chain joins TRBV6-6 to TRBJ1-1, with 7 bases aligning to TRBD1. The V segment lost 0 bases and the J segment 7 bases; nucleotides outside the gene matches: 2. CDR3 size: 13 residues. Germline CDR1 reads MNHNY; CDR2 reads SVGAGI (reference sequence). The CDR3 spells CASSYSGTVEAFF. The CDR3 DNA reads TGTGCCAGCAGTTACTCGGGGACAGTTGAAGCTTTCTTT.

The V call is TRBV2, the J call TRBJ1-5; D gene ambiguous. The germline V gene has CDR1 SNHLY and CDR2 FYNNEI. V lost 8 bases to trimming and J lost 2 bases, with 10 bases between them. The CDR3 contains 13 residues. Written as DNA, the CDR3 is TGTGCCAGCGCCGGAGAGGGCAATCAGCCCCAGCATTTT. Amino acids: CASAGEGNQPQHF.

About this clone itself: In the same sample, other DNA sequences code for this CDR3. The V and J genes are TRBV7-9 and TRBJ1-2; possibly TRBD1 for D (5 bases). Looked up from germline, CDR1 is SEHNR and CDR2 is FQNEAQ (reference sequence). The CDR3 extends over 13 amino acids. Deletions cut 1 base from V and 3 bases from J, with 6 bases between. The CDR3 here is CASSLVGDYGYTF. For the CDR3, the DNA is TGTGCCAGCAGCTTAGTAGGGGACTATGGCTACACCTTC.

The CDR3 region has the DNA TGTGCCAGTAGTATTCCCACAACTAATGAAAAACTGTTTTTT. Its protein product is CASSIPTTNEKLFF. The V gene is TRBV19, the J gene TRBJ1-4; D ambiguous. V gave up 3 bases and J gave up 0 bases, with 5 bases separating them. The germline V gene has CDR1 LNHDA and CDR2 SQIVND (reference sequence). The CDR3 sequence is 14 residues long.

The rearrangement uses TRBV5-4 and TRBJ2-7, with D possibly being TRBD2 (5 bases). The CDR3 is 12 amino acids. The germline gives CDR1 SGHNT, CDR2 YYREEE (reference sequence). V was shortened by 2 bases and J by 5 bases, with 8 bases between the two germline ends. The CDR3 DNA sequence: TGTGCCAGCAGCTTCAGCGGAAACGAGCAGTACTTC. It translates to CASSFSGNEQYF.

The chain employs TRBV5-1 and TRBJ2-5; 8 bases agree with TRBD2. The J segment lost 1 base and the V segment lost 4 bases, leaving 3 bases of the junction unmatched. Germline V lookup: CDR1 SGHRS, CDR2 YFSETQ. The CDR3 totals 14 residues. CDR3 in DNA: TGCGCCAGCAGCCCCGCGGGGGGCCAAGAGACCCAGTACTTC. Encoded protein: CASSPAGGQETQYF. Full variable domain (remainder filled in from reference TRBV5-1 and TRBJ2-5): KAGVTQTPRYLIKTRGQQVTLSCSPISGHRSVSWYQQTPGQGLQFLFEYFSETQRNKGNFPGRFSGRQFSNSRSEMNVSTLELGDSALYLCASSPAGGQETQYFGPGTRLLVL.